This TCR beta chain appears in the sequencing data of a study of cytomegalovirus exposure and HLA in healthy donors. About the study: There were several hundred genotyped donors. Of these, about 80% fell in the genetic ancestry cluster associated with self-reported Caucasian donors.

The germline CDR1 and CDR2 sequences are SGHTA and FQGTGA. This CDR3 region has 15 residues. Germline trimming cut 4 bases from V and 0 bases from J; bases unmatched to any gene: 4. About this clone: Its antigen is unknown.

Study-wide points: Most CMV-associated TCR beta chains were later found to appear HLA-restricted. The authors reported that TCR beta sequences could predict HLA-A and HLA-B alleles. These predictions were accurate for most subjects in the first cohort.

The PCR was carried out with 60 Vbeta primers and 13 Jbeta primers. The table came from immunoSEQ multiplex PCR; TCRdb's copy has only in-frame clones and leaves some out. The sample includes about 200,000 clones. The sample comprised PBMCs. The sequence was collected from a girl under 10 years old in good health and CMV-seropositive. The V gene is TRBV7-3, the J gene TRBJ2-3; 7 nucleotides align to TRBD2. CDR3 region: CASSSIGGSTDTQYF. The CDR3 nucleotides read TGTGCCAGCAGCTCCATCGGGGGGAGCACAGATACGCAGTATTTT. The entire variable domain, with the rest obtained from reference TRBV7-3 and TRBJ2-3, is as follows: GAGVSQTPSNKVTEKGKYVELRCDPISGHTALYWYRQSLGQGPEFLIYFQGTGAADDSGLPNDRFFAVRPEGSVSTLKIQRTERGDSAVYLCASSSIGGSTDTQYFGPGTRLTVL.